What follows are 20 T cell receptor beta chains derived from one specimen sequenced in a study of blood T cell repertoires in COVID-19. The data were produced by immunoSEQ multiplex PCR, yet TCRdb's version contains in-frame clones alone and is incomplete. Among about 190,000 clones listed, approximately 80% were seen once. Sequencing input: peripheral blood. These receptors all stem from a woman aged 45-65 years with acute or convalescent COVID-19.

As regards this clone: This sample includes further DNA sequences coding for the same CDR3. The CDR3 spells CASSTKTGSEAFF. The CDR3 DNA reads TGTGCCAGCAGCACAAAAACCGGGTCTGAAGCTTTCTTT. The J gene is TRBJ1-1, the V gene TRBV9; D unclear. Germline CDR1 and CDR2: SGDLS and YYNGEE. The CDR3 is 13 amino acids. V was clipped by 4 bases and J by 6 bases, with 13 bases between them.

Details on this clone: The junction and the germline gene differ at one end; a read error may be behind it. This rearrangement joins TRBV30 to TRBJ2-1; D not resolved. CDR1 GTSNPN and CDR2 SVGIG come from the germline V gene (reference sequence). The CDR3 loop spans 13 amino acids. For the CDR3, the DNA is TGTGCCTGGAGGGCTGACTCCAACAATGAGCAGTTCTTC. Its translation is CAWRADSNNEQFF.

J is TRBJ1-1 and V is TRBV19; TRBD1 aligns across 8 bases. Per the germline V gene, CDR1 is LNHDA and CDR2 is SQIVND (reference sequence). The V segment lost 3 bases and the J segment 5 bases; nucleotides outside the gene matches: 8. The CDR3 length is 15 residues. CDR3 residues: CASSIATGVETEAFF. The CDR3 DNA follows: TGTGCCAGTAGTATCGCGACAGGGGTAGAAACTGAAGCTTTCTTT.

CDR3 amino acids: CASSLRTPRRAFF. CDR3 coding DNA: TGTGCCAGCAGTTTAAGAACCCCAAGGAGAGCTTTCTTT. The rearrangement links TRBV28 to TRBJ1-1; no definite D call. The V gene's germline CDR1 is MDHEN and CDR2 SYDVKM. The CDR3 extends over 13 amino acids. V gave up 2 bases and J gave up 10 bases, with 14 bases separating them. Full variable domain (rest looked up from reference TRBV28 and TRBJ1-1): DVKVTQSSRYLVKRTGEKVFLECVQDMDHENMFWYRQDPGLGLRLIYFSYDVKMKEKGDIPEGYSVSREKKERFSLILESASTNQTSMYLCASSLRTPRRAFFGQGTRLTVV.

This clone occurred many times. The V gene is TRBV4-1, the J gene TRBJ2-3; 9 bases agree with TRBD2. Germline V gene data show CDR1 as MGHRA and CDR2 as YSYEKL. The CDR3 has 18 residues. V was clipped by 4 bases and J by 0 bases; unmatched bases: 11. The CDR3 spells CASSPQFGLARSTDTQYF. CDR3 DNA sequence: TGCGCCAGCAGCCCCCAGTTCGGACTAGCGAGAAGCACAGATACGCAGTATTTT.

The V and J genes are TRBV10-3 and TRBJ2-1, with TRBD2 identical over 10 bases. Germline CDR1 is ENHRY and CDR2 is SYGVKD. The length of the CDR3 is 15 residues. The V and J ends lost 4 bases and 4 bases, in that order; junction bases with no gene match: 4. CDR3 protein: CAISGGTSVYNEQFF. CDR3 nucleotides: TGTGCCATCAGTGGTGGGACTAGCGTGTACAATGAGCAGTTCTTC.

The rearrangement joins TRBV11-2 to TRBJ2-7; TRBD1 is a possible D gene (6 bases). V lost 5 bases and J lost 3, with 14 bases in between. Germline-derived CDR1 and CDR2 are SGHAT and FQNNGV. The CDR3 is 14 residues long. CDR3: CASSVYRVGYEQYF. For the CDR3, the DNA is TGTGCCAGCAGCGTCTACAGGGTAGGCTACGAGCAGTACTTC.

The chain recombines TRBV5-8 with TRBJ2-5; TRBD1 matches at 12 bases. The CDR3 covers 17 residues. V was clipped by 1 base and J by 5 bases; unmatched bases: 9. Germline lookup yields CDR1 SGHTS and CDR2 YDEGEE. CDR3 DNA sequence: TGTGCCAGCAGCTTGAGGGGACAGGGGGCACATGCGGAGACCCAGTACTTC. Residues: CASSLRGQGAHAETQYF.

This clone has only one observation. J is TRBJ2-7 and V is TRBV7-9; 12 bases fit TRBD2. Trimming cost V 3 bases and J 2 bases; bases outside gene matches: 2. Germline CDR1 is SEHNR and CDR2 is FQNEAQ (reference sequence). CDR3 length equals 15 residues. CDR3 sequence reads: CASSFTSGGTYEQYF. CDR3 nucleotides: TGTGCCAGCAGCTTCACTAGCGGGGGGACCTACGAGCAGTACTTC.

This rearrangement joins TRBV5-8 to TRBJ2-2; 8 bases map to TRBD1. With V trimmed by 4 bases and J by 8 bases, 7 bases remained unmatched. Germline V gene lookup returns CDR1 SGHTS and CDR2 YDEGEE. The CDR3 contains 14 residues. CDR3 region: CASSLDRGRGELFF. The CDR3 DNA reads as TGTGCCAGCAGCCTAGACAGGGGTAGAGGGGAGCTGTTTTTT.

The chain combines TRBV5-1 with TRBJ2-7; 12 bases fit TRBD2. This CDR3 contains 15 residues. Germline values: CDR1 SGHRS, CDR2 YFSETQ. V trimming: 2 bases; J trimming: 3 bases; junction bases outside the gene matches: 3. CDR3 DNA sequence: TGCGCCAGCAGCTTAACTAGCGGGGGGTACTACGAGCAGTACTTC. It is translated as CASSLTSGGYYEQYF.

The chain joins TRBV3-1 (or the pseudogene TRBV3-2) to TRBJ2-7, with 11 nucleotides matching TRBD1. The germline gives CDR1 LGHDT, CDR2 YNNKEL (reference sequence). The CDR3 has 14 residues. The J segment lost 4 bases and the V segment lost 2 bases, leaving 1 base of the junction unmatched. The CDR3 sequence: CASSQWDRGYEQYF. The CDR3 region has the DNA TGTGCCAGCAGCCAATGGGACAGGGGGTACGAGCAGTACTTC.

In regard to this clone: One end of the junction fails to match germline, which may point to a read error. The chain recombines TRBV9 with TRBJ2-7; 8 bases agree with TRBD1. Germline V gene lookup returns CDR1 SGDLS and CDR2 YYNGEE. This CDR3 is 15 amino acids long. CDR3 residues: CASTVGQGNSYEQYF. CDR3 sequence (DNA): TGTGCCAGCACCGTAGGACAGGGTAACTCCTACGAGCAGTACTTC.

This rearrangement joins TRBV19 to TRBJ1-2, with 9 bases identical to TRBD1. The V gene's germline CDR1 is LNHDA and CDR2 SQIVND (reference sequence). The CDR3 sequence is 16 residues long. Unmatched junction bases numbered 13, after V lost 5 bases and J lost 6 bases. The CDR3 loop is CASSSQAWGQGNGYTF. The CDR3, as DNA: TGTGCCAGTAGTTCTCAGGCGTGGGGACAGGGCAATGGCTACACCTTC.

This clone was found a few times. Written as DNA, the CDR3 is TGTGCCAGCAGCCCAACCCAGACAGGTTCCGGAAACACCATATATTTT. Its protein is CASSPTQTGSGNTIYF. The chain uses TRBV3-1 (or the pseudogene TRBV3-2) and TRBJ1-3; a possible D gene is TRBD1 (6 bases). This CDR3 contains 16 residues. V was pared by 4 bases and J by 4 bases, with 17 bases between. Germline V gene lookup returns CDR1 LGHDT and CDR2 YNNKEL (reference sequence).

V and J are TRBV27 and TRBJ2-3; possible D gene TRBD2, 5 bases. The CDR3 totals 13 residues. Germline-derived CDR1 and CDR2 are MNHEY and SMNVEV (reference sequence). V was trimmed by 4 bases and J by 0 bases, leaving 5 bases between them. CDR3 bases: TGTGCCAGCAGTTGGAGGAGCACAGATACGCAGTATTTT. This sequence encodes CASSWRSTDTQYF.

The chain couples TRBV28 to TRBJ2-7, with D unclear. Trimming took off 0 bases at V and 3 bases at J, with 9 bases between the two ends. Germline loops: CDR1 MDHEN, CDR2 SYDVKM. This CDR3 is 14 amino acids long. CDR3 coding DNA: TGTGCCAGCAGTTTATGGCCCGGCGGCTACGAGCAGTACTTC. Its translation is CASSLWPGGYEQYF.

The chain uses TRBV19 and TRBJ1-2; 10 bases are a match to TRBD1. This CDR3 contains 13 residues. Trimming removed 10 bases from V and 4 bases from J; junction bases left unmatched: 6. The V gene's germline CDR1 is LNHDA and CDR2 SQIVND (reference sequence). DNA for the CDR3: TGTGCCACCCAGAGGACAGGGGGCTATGGCTACACCTTC. Protein product: CATQRTGGYGYTF. The whole variable domain, filled in from reference TRBV19 and TRBJ1-2, reads DGGITQSPKYLFRKEGQNVTLSCEQNLNHDAMYWYRQDPGQGLRLIYYSQIVNDFQKGDIAEGYSVSREKKESFPLTVTSAQKNPTAFYLCATQRTGGYGYTFGSGTRLTVV.

This sequence joins TRBV7-6 and TRBJ1-4, with D unresolved. The CDR3 is made up of 15 amino acids. The germline CDR1 and CDR2 sequences are SGHVS and FNYEAQ. V was shortened by 3 bases and J by 10 bases, with 18 bases between the two germline ends. The CDR3 is CASSFSERESGKLFF. The CDR3, as DNA: TGTGCCAGCAGCTTTTCCGAGCGAGAGTCGGGAAAACTGTTTTTT.

This clone was counted a few times. The chain is built from TRBV5-1 and TRBJ1-3, with 7 bases aligning to TRBD1. Germline V lookup: CDR1 SGHRS, CDR2 YFSETQ. CDR3 length: 15 residues. Trimming cost V 0 bases and J 3 bases; bases outside gene matches: 3. The CDR3 sequence: CASSLETGNGNTIYF. CDR3 bases: TGCGCCAGCAGCTTGGAGACAGGGAATGGAAACACCATATATTTT.